These 22 T cell receptor beta chains came from one sample sequenced in a study of identical twins. TCRdb called the 5' RACE reads again in MiXCR, with one record for every CDR3 protein. Of 240,000 or so distinct CDR3 sequences listed, under 12% were seen once; the top ten hold about 9.1%. Sequenced input: memory T cells sorted from blood. These receptors all come from a man aged 50 to 60 in good health.

J is TRBJ1-6 and V is TRBV2, with TRBD1 as a possible D gene (6 bases). There are 13 residues in the CDR3. CDR1 and CDR2 from the germline V gene are SNHLY and FYNNEI. V gave up 2 bases and J gave up 10 bases, with 9 bases separating them. CDR3 sequence: CASSEWGGSPLHF. The CDR3 DNA reads as TGTGCCAGCAGTGAATGGGGGGGCTCACCCCTCCACTTT.

Concerning this clonotype itself: One junction end disagrees with the germline gene, perhaps due to a read error. This chain links TRBV20-1 with TRBJ2-7; the D gene is possibly TRBD1 (5 bases). The germline CDR1 and CDR2 sequences are DFQATT and SNEGSKA (reference sequence). The CDR3 runs to 13 residues. The CDR3 DNA reads TGCAGTGCTCCCGGACAAGGACACTACGTGCAGTACTTC. It codes for CSAPGQGHYVQYF.

This clonotype was counted many times. The chain uses TRBV28 and TRBJ2-3; tentatively, D is TRBD1 (6 bases). The CDR3 sequence is 16 residues long. CDR1 MDHEN and CDR2 SYDVKM come from the germline V gene. Trimming took 4 bases from V and 6 from J, leaving 20 bases between them. The chain's CDR3 is CASSSLGTGSPDTQYF. In DNA, the CDR3 is TGTGCCAGCAGTTCTCTAGGAACAGGGAGCCCTGATACGCAGTATTTT.

In its sample, this clonotype was seen many times. V and J are TRBV10-3 and TRBJ2-1; possibly TRBD1 for D (5 bases). Germline values: CDR1 ENHRY, CDR2 SYGVKD. Trimming left V 4 bases short and J 7 bases short, with 14 bases between. The CDR3 sequence is 14 residues long. The CDR3 loop reads CAISGGLRANEQFF. The CDR3 bases are TGTGCCATCAGTGGGGGCTTAAGGGCTAATGAGCAGTTCTTC.

At least ten counts were recorded for this clonotype. This rearrangement joins TRBV7-9 to TRBJ2-3; D possibly corresponds to TRBD1 (6 bases). CDR1 and CDR2 (germline): SEHNR, FQNEAQ (reference sequence). The V and J ends lost 4 bases and 2 bases respectively, with 13 bases between them. The CDR3 has 15 residues. DNA for the CDR3: TGTGCCAGCAGCTCCGGACAGTATGACACAGATACGCAGTATTTT. Residues: CASSSGQYDTDTQYF.

In this sample, this clonotype turned up many times. The gene calls are TRBV20-1 and TRBJ1-2; D is unclear. CDR1 is DFQATT and CDR2 is SNEGSKA in the germline V gene (reference sequence). CDR3 length: 13 residues. V lost 5 bases, J lost 2 bases, and 12 bases lay in between. CDR3 sequence: CSAPGSLNYGYTF. The CDR3 bases are TGCAGTGCTCCCGGGTCCTTAAACTATGGCTACACCTTC.

This clonotype was detected only a few times. This chain uses TRBV27 with TRBJ1-2; TRBD1 matches at 8 bases. The CDR3 runs to 14 residues. Germline V gene lookup returns CDR1 MNHEY and CDR2 SMNVEV (reference sequence). With V trimmed by 4 bases and J by 7 bases, 8 bases remained unmatched. CDR3 in amino acids: CASSSAGGAFGYTF. DNA for the CDR3: TGTGCCAGCAGTTCGGCAGGGGGCGCGTTTGGCTACACCTTC.

This clonotype was seen repeatedly, ten times or more. V gene TRBV5-1 combines with J gene TRBJ2-1; the D gene is possibly TRBD1 (5 bases). Trimming took 4 bases from V and 4 from J, leaving 9 bases between them. The CDR3 contains 13 residues. Germline-derived CDR1 and CDR2 are SGHRS and YFSETQ. CDR3 DNA sequence: TGCGCCAGCAGCCGTGGACAATACAATGAGCAGTTCTTC. Its translation is CASSRGQYNEQFF.

The rearrangement joins TRBV13 to TRBJ2-6, with 7 nucleotides matching TRBD1. The ends lost 5 bases at V and 0 bases at J; junction bases unmatched: 16. The germline V gene encodes CDR1 PRHDT and CDR2 FYEKMQ (reference sequence). This CDR3 region has 20 residues. The CDR3 region has the DNA TGTGCCAGCAGCCTACCTTACAGGGGACCCGCAGGCTCTGGGGCCAACGTCCTGACTTTC. It is translated as CASSLPYRGPAGSGANVLTF.

The J gene is TRBJ1-2, the V gene TRBV3-1; D is unclear. The CDR3 runs 14 residues. The V gene's germline CDR1 is LGHDT and CDR2 YNNKEL (reference sequence). V was pared by 3 bases and J by 4 bases, with 12 bases between. The CDR3 DNA is TGTGCCAGCAGCCAGCCAGGTCCCCCCTATGGCTACACCTTC. It yields the protein CASSQPGPPYGYTF.

This clonotype showed up many times. This rearrangement joins TRBV20-1 to TRBJ1-1, with 7 bases matching TRBD1. V shed 1 base and J 4 bases; nucleotides not matched to a gene: 15. CDR3 length equals 17 residues. From germline, CDR1 is DFQATT and CDR2 SNEGSKA (reference sequence). The CDR3 protein is CSARGPTGKLGGTEAFF. The CDR3 nucleotides read TGCAGTGCTAGAGGACCGACAGGGAAGCTCGGGGGCACTGAAGCTTTCTTT.

The chain combines TRBV4-3 with TRBJ2-2; D tentatively fits TRBD1 or TRBD2 (6 bases each). The ends were cut back, 2 bases at V and 5 bases at J, with 18 bases in the middle. The CDR3 is 17 amino acids. Looked up from germline, CDR1 is LGHNA and CDR2 is YSLEER. In DNA form, the CDR3 reads TGCGCCAGCAGCCAACATTACGGGGGCTTTCGAACCGGGGAGCTGTTTTTT. Protein: CASSQHYGGFRTGELFF.

This clonotype was seen repeatedly, ten times or more. V usage is TRBV29-1 and J usage is TRBJ2-1; D possibly corresponds to TRBD2 (5 bases). Trimming left V 3 bases short and J 6 bases short, with 15 bases between. The CDR3 extends over 14 amino acids. Germline V gene sequence: CDR1 SQVTM, CDR2 ANQGSEA. The CDR3: CSVDGGTTTNEQFF. The CDR3 DNA reads TGCAGCGTTGATGGCGGAACGACTACCAATGAGCAGTTCTTC.

This clonotype was observed a handful of times. The V gene is TRBV7-9, the J gene TRBJ1-1; no clear D. The V gene's germline CDR1 is SEHNR and CDR2 FQNEAQ (reference sequence). V was shortened by 7 bases and J by 0 bases, with 9 bases between the two germline ends. The CDR3 has 13 amino acids. The chain's CDR3 is CASTEWVNTEAFF. In DNA, the CDR3 is TGTGCCAGCACCGAGTGGGTGAACACTGAAGCTTTCTTT.

This clonotype was observed many times. V gene TRBV2 combines with J gene TRBJ2-1; no reliable D call. The length of the CDR3 is 13 residues. With 7 bases removed from V and 4 bases from J, the gap between germline ends came to 11 bases. From germline, CDR1 is SNHLY and CDR2 FYNNEI. This CDR3 is CASTRLLYNEQFF. CDR3 in DNA: TGTGCCAGCACACGACTCCTTTACAATGAGCAGTTCTTC.

This clonotype occurred many times. The rearrangement uses TRBV28 and TRBJ2-3, with 11 bases aligning to TRBD2. CDR3 length: 16 amino acids. J was trimmed by 6 bases and V by 5 bases; bases with no gene match: 10. Germline V gives CDR1 MDHEN, CDR2 SYDVKM. The CDR3 protein is CASSKLAGARGDTQYF. Written as DNA, the CDR3 is TGTGCCAGCAGTAAACTAGCGGGGGCCCGAGGGGATACGCAGTATTTT.

This clonotype was seen ten or more times. The chain is built from TRBV5-1 and TRBJ2-3; D uncertain. The germline V and J ends were trimmed by 0 bases and 0 bases, with 11 bases remaining between them. This CDR3 spans 16 amino acids. Germline CDR1 is SGHRS and CDR2 is YFSETQ. The chain's CDR3 is CASSLEGSRSTDTQYF. CDR3 nucleotide sequence: TGCGCCAGCAGCTTGGAGGGCAGCCGGAGCACAGATACGCAGTATTTT. Variable domain in full (rest from reference TRBV5-1 and TRBJ2-3): KAGVTQTPRYLIKTRGQQVTLSCSPISGHRSVSWYQQTPGQGLQFLFEYFSETQRNKGNFPGRFSGRQFSNSRSEMNVSTLELGDSALYLCASSLEGSRSTDTQYFGPGTRLTVL.

In this sample, this clonotype turned up many times. The CDR3 spells CASRARGGTDTQYF. The CDR3 DNA reads as TGTGCCAGCAGGGCACGGGGTGGCACAGATACGCAGTATTTT. This chain joins TRBV3-1 and TRBJ2-3; possibly TRBD2 for D (5 bases). Per the germline V gene, CDR1 is LGHDT and CDR2 is YNNKEL (reference sequence). The CDR3 loop spans 14 amino acids. The V end was cut by 6 bases, the J end by 1 base, with 11 bases between.

In this sample, this clonotype turned up many times. The chain joins TRBV20-1 to TRBJ1-3, with 9 bases matching TRBD1. J was trimmed by 0 bases and V by 0 bases; bases with no gene match: 9. The CDR3 is made up of 18 amino acids. From germline, CDR1 is DFQATT and CDR2 SNEGSKA (reference sequence). DNA for the CDR3: TGCAGTGCTAGAGAGGACAGGGGAGTTGTTGGCTCTGGAAACACCATATATTTT. It specifies CSAREDRGVVGSGNTIYF.

There are a few counts of this clonotype. The rearrangement links TRBV5-5 to TRBJ2-7, with TRBD1 matching 10 bases. Germline CDR1 and CDR2: SGHKS and YYEKEE (reference sequence). The trim removed 7 bases at V and 7 bases at J, leaving 11 bases unmatched. CDR3 length: 14 amino acids. The CDR3 loop is CASGPGQGLREQYF. CDR3 DNA sequence: TGTGCCAGCGGGCCGGGACAGGGGTTGAGGGAGCAGTACTTC.

The V gene is TRBV3-1, the J gene TRBJ1-2; D remains unclear. Germline V lookup: CDR1 LGHDT, CDR2 YNNKEL (reference sequence). Trimming removed 4 bases at V and 4 bases at J, with 10 bases between. This CDR3 spans 13 amino acids. The CDR3 region is CASSLSARYGYTF. For the CDR3, the DNA is TGTGCCAGCAGCCTGTCAGCTCGCTATGGCTACACCTTC.

This clonotype was recorded a few times. The chain recombines TRBV18 with TRBJ1-1; D gene ambiguous. This CDR3 contains 13 residues. Germline V lookup: CDR1 KGHSH, CDR2 LQKENI. With 0 bases removed from V and 8 bases from J, the gap between germline ends came to 10 bases. The CDR3 region is CASSPPRPAEAFF. The CDR3 DNA reads as TGTGCCAGCTCACCACCACGTCCAGCAGAAGCTTTCTTT.